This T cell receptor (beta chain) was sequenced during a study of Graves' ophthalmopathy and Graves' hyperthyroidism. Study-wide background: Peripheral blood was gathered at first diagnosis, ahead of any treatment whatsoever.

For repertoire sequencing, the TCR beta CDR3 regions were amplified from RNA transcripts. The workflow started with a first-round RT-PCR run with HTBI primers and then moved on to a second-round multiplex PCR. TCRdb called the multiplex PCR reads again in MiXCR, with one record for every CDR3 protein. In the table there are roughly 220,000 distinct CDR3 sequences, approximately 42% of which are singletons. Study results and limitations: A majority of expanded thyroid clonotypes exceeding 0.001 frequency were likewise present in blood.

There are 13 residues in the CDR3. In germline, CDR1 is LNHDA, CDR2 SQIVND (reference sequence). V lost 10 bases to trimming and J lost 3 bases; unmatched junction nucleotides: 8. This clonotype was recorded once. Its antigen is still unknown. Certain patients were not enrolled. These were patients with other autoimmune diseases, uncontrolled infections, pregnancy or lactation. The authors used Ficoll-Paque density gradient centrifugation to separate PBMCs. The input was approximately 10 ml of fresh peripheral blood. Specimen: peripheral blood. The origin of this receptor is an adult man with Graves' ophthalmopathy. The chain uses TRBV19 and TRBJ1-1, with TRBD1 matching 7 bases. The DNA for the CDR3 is TGTGCCACCCTAGAGGGGGCGCACACTGAAGCTTTCTTT. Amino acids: CATLEGAHTEAFF.